What follows are 27 T cell receptor beta chains derived from one specimen sequenced in a study of vaccination effects on CD4 cells after COVID-19 (dated by TCRdb to between 2021 and 2023). These receptors have no identified antigens. After 10 days of culture, CD4+ T cells were isolated with the EasySep CD4+ T cell isolation kit. Receptor libraries were prepared by the immunoSEQ multiplex PCR assay. TCRdb's version of the immuneACCESS table is confined to in-frame rearrangements and falls short of the full clone set. An unresolved V gene accounts for under half of the shortfall where checked; the remainder is of unknown origin. Present in this sample are tens of thousands of clones, approximately 77% of which were seen just once. Roughly 2% of the sample comes from the top ten. The material sequenced was CD4+ T cells from PBMCs cultured without peptide, taken before COVID-19 vaccination. These receptor sequences come from a human donor who received a COVID-19 vaccine.

This sequence joins TRBV19 and TRBJ1-4; D is possibly TRBD1 (5 bases). V was trimmed by 9 bases and J by 1 base, leaving 12 bases between them. Germline assignment: CDR1 LNHDA and CDR2 SQIVND (reference sequence). CDR3 size: 14 residues. This CDR3 reads CASYRGGTNEKLFF. Written as DNA, the CDR3 is TGTGCCAGCTACCGGGGGGGAACTAATGAAAAACTGTTTTTT.

The chain couples TRBV11-2 to TRBJ2-1; D possibly matches TRBD1 or TRBD2 (6 bases each). Between the trimmed V and J ends, which lost 0 bases and 4 bases, there was a span of 16 bases. The length of the CDR3 is 17 residues. The germline gives CDR1 SGHAT, CDR2 FQNNGV. This chain's CDR3 is CASSLDRNGGGYNEQFF. The CDR3 DNA sequence: TGTGCCAGCAGCTTAGATAGGAACGGAGGGGGATACAATGAGCAGTTCTTC.

This rearrangement joins TRBV10-3 to TRBJ2-3; 10 positions match TRBD2. The CDR3 is 17 residues long. CDR1 and CDR2 from the germline V gene are ENHRY and SYGVKD. Unmatched junction bases numbered 4, after V lost 0 bases and J lost 1 base. DNA of the CDR3: TGTGCCATCAGTGAGTCTCGTGGACTAGCGGGCACAGATACGCAGTATTTT. This encodes CAISESRGLAGTDTQYF.

This chain connects TRBV18 to TRBJ2-3; 7 nucleotides match TRBD2. Germline trimming cut 1 base from V and 0 bases from J; bases unmatched to any gene: 4. In germline, CDR1 is KGHSH, CDR2 LQKENI. The CDR3 totals 16 residues. The CDR3: CASSPQKRGSTDTQYF. In DNA form, the CDR3 reads TGTGCCAGCTCACCACAAAAGCGGGGTAGCACAGATACGCAGTATTTT.

The CDR3 here is CASSPSGGYTDTQYF. The CDR3 DNA follows: TGTGCCAGTAGTCCTAGCGGGGGGTACACAGATACGCAGTATTTT. The chain combines TRBV19 with TRBJ2-3; 11 bases are shared with TRBD2. Germline loops: CDR1 LNHDA, CDR2 SQIVND (reference sequence). The CDR3 loop spans 15 amino acids. V lost 5 bases, J lost 2 bases, and 3 bases stayed unmatched. Supplemented by reference TRBV19 and TRBJ2-3, the full variable domain reads DGGITQSPKYLFRKEGQNVTLSCEQNLNHDAMYWYRQDPGQGLRLIYYSQIVNDFQKGDIAEGYSVSREKKESFPLTVTSAQKNPTAFYLCASSPSGGYTDTQYFGPGTRLTVL.

The V and J genes are TRBV2 and TRBJ2-7, with D tentatively TRBD1 (5 bases). Germline V gives CDR1 SNHLY, CDR2 FYNNEI. The V end lost 4 bases, the J end lost 3 bases, and 13 bases lay between the germline ends. The CDR3 is 14 amino acids. CDR3 coding DNA: TGTGCCAGCAGTGCCGGTGACAGATACTACGAGCAGTACGTC. The encoded protein is CASSAGDRYYEQYV.

This rearrangement joins TRBV12-5 to TRBJ2-2, with D hard to call. Trimming took 4 bases from V and 5 from J, leaving 17 bases between them. The CDR3 is 16 amino acids. Looked up from germline, CDR1 is LGHNT and CDR2 is FRNRAP. The CDR3, as DNA: TGTGCTAGTGGTTCCCCAATAACGTCTTTTACCGGGGAGCTGTTTTTT. Translating it yields CASGSPITSFTGELFF.

V and J are TRBV3-1 (or the pseudogene TRBV3-2) and TRBJ2-5, with D tentatively TRBD1 or TRBD2 (5 bases each). Deletions cut 0 bases from V and 1 base from J, with 15 bases between. The CDR3 is 17 residues long. Germline CDR1 and CDR2: LGHDT and YNNKEL (reference sequence). The CDR3 DNA reads TGTGCCAGCAGCCAAGACACAACGGGGACCTTCCAAGAGACCCAGTACTTC. Translating it yields CASSQDTTGTFQETQYF.

The rearrangement links TRBV4-1 to TRBJ2-4, with 10 bases matching TRBD1. CDR3 length equals 15 residues. V gave up 2 bases and J gave up 4 bases; unmatched junction bases: 2. From germline, CDR1 is MGHRA and CDR2 YSYEKL. The CDR3 protein is CASSQPGQGKNIQYF. As DNA, the CDR3 is TGCGCCAGCAGCCAACCGGGACAGGGGAAAAACATTCAGTACTTC.

The rearrangement uses TRBV3-1 (or the pseudogene TRBV3-2) and TRBJ1-4; 9 bases line up with TRBD1. The CDR3 covers 16 residues. Germline V lookup: CDR1 LGHDT, CDR2 YNNKEL (reference sequence). After removal of 1 base from V and 5 bases from J, the junction contained 5 bases not matched to a gene. CDR3 DNA sequence: TGTGCCAGCAGCCAAGGGGAACAGGGGGCAAATGAAAAACTGTTTTTT. Amino acids: CASSQGEQGANEKLFF.

The genes are TRBV6-5 and TRBJ1-2; maybe TRBD1 (6 bases). The CDR3 spans 14 residues. The V gene lost 6 bases and the J gene lost 5 bases, with 16 bases spanning the gap. Germline loops: CDR1 MNHEY, CDR2 SVGAGI. The CDR3 bases are TGTGCCAGCAGGAGGGAGGACAGAGGGTATGGCTACACCTTC. Translating it yields CASRREDRGYGYTF.

The rearrangement links TRBV4-3 to TRBJ2-5; 9 nucleotides align to TRBD2. The length of the CDR3 is 18 residues. CDR1 is LGHNA and CDR2 is YSLEER in the germline V gene. Trimming removed 0 bases from V and 1 base from J; junction bases left unmatched: 9. The CDR3 region has the DNA TGCGCCAGCAGCCAAGAGGTTTGGGCGGGGGGGCGCCAAGAGACCCAGTACTTC. Translation: CASSQEVWAGGRQETQYF.

The J gene is TRBJ1-4, the V gene TRBV18, with TRBD1 identical over 8 bases. The germline gives CDR1 KGHSH, CDR2 LQKENI. This CDR3 contains 15 residues. J was trimmed by 2 bases and V by 3 bases; bases with no gene match: 2. The CDR3 loop reads CASSPDRATNEKLFF. The CDR3 DNA sequence: TGTGCCAGCTCACCGGACAGGGCGACTAATGAAAAACTGTTTTTT.

The chain combines TRBV30 with TRBJ1-6, with D possibly matching TRBD1 (6 bases). The V gene's germline CDR1 is GTSNPN and CDR2 SVGIG (reference sequence). The CDR3 has 15 residues. V gave up 4 bases and J gave up 7 bases, with 17 bases separating them. The CDR3 DNA sequence: TGTGCCTGGAAGACAGGTTCCCGTCAAAATTCACCCCTCCACTTT. It yields the protein CAWKTGSRQNSPLHF. The full variable domain, with the rest looked up from reference TRBV30 and TRBJ1-6, is SQTIHQWPATLVQPVGSPLSLECTVEGTSNPNLYWYRQAAGRGLQLLFYSVGIGQISSEVPQNLSASRPQDRQFILSSKKLLLSDSGFYLCAWKTGSRQNSPLHFGNGTRLTVT.

The V call is TRBV5-1, the J call TRBJ2-3; the D is unclear. Deletions cut 3 bases from V and 4 bases from J, with 6 bases between. This CDR3 contains 12 residues. Germline V gene lookup returns CDR1 SGHRS and CDR2 YFSETQ. The CDR3 is CASSSLADTQYF. CDR3 nucleotides: TGCGCCAGCAGCTCTTTGGCAGATACGCAGTATTTT.

The J gene is TRBJ1-4, the V gene TRBV5-1; D is ambiguous. The CDR3 has 15 residues. V was trimmed by 0 bases and J by 0 bases, leaving 6 bases between them. CDR1 is SGHRS and CDR2 is YFSETQ in the germline V gene. CDR3 protein: CASSLAATTNEKLFF. The CDR3 DNA sequence: TGCGCCAGCAGCTTGGCGGCGACAACTAATGAAAAACTGTTTTTT.

V is TRBV30 and J is TRBJ1-5; D perhaps matches TRBD1 (5 bases). CDR1 is GTSNPN, CDR2 SVGIG, per germline (reference sequence). The CDR3 spans 14 residues. V was pared by 3 bases and J by 5 bases, with 14 bases between. The CDR3 nucleotides read TGTGCCTGGAGCCGACGGGGGTTAGATCAGCCCCAGCATTTT. This gives the protein CAWSRRGLDQPQHF.

The chain uses TRBV11-2 and TRBJ1-2, with D unresolved. V lost 5 bases and J 6 bases, leaving 13 bases between the germline ends. CDR1 and CDR2 (germline): SGHAT, FQNNGV. This CDR3 has 13 residues. CDR3 protein: CASSLRLLDGYTF. In nucleotides, the CDR3 is TGTGCCAGCAGCCTCCGCCTCCTCGATGGCTACACCTTC.

The chain uses TRBV7-9 and TRBJ2-5; no clear D. The CDR3 totals 16 residues. Germline CDR1 SEHNR, CDR2 FQNEAQ (reference sequence). Trimming left V 6 bases short and J 3 bases short, with 20 bases between. CDR3: CASRPVGPVLKETQYF. Written as DNA, the CDR3 is TGTGCCAGCAGGCCCGTTGGTCCCGTTTTGAAAGAGACCCAGTACTTC. The whole variable domain, filled in from reference TRBV7-9 and TRBJ2-5, reads DTGVSQNPRHKITKRGQNVTFRCDPISEHNRLYWYRQTLGQGPEFLTYFQNEAQLEKSRLLSDRFSAERPKGSFSTLEIQRTEQGDSAMYLCASRPVGPVLKETQYFGPGTRLLVL.

The CDR3 region is CASSRPDSYNEQFF. The DNA for the CDR3 is TGTGCCAGCAGCCGACCCGACTCCTACAATGAGCAGTTCTTC. The chain combines TRBV6-5 with TRBJ2-1, with D unresolved. The V end lost 6 bases, the J end lost 0 bases, and 9 bases lay between the germline ends. The CDR3 covers 14 residues. CDR1 and CDR2 (germline): MNHEY, SVGAGI.

The chain joins TRBV5-8 to TRBJ2-7; D may be TRBD1 (6 bases). V lost 0 bases, J lost 4 bases, and 14 bases lay in between. The CDR3 consists of 15 residues. Germline CDR1 is SGHTS and CDR2 is YDEGEE. CDR3 DNA sequence: TGTGCCAGCAGCTTGGGGGGGACACGGAGATACGAGCAGTACGTC. Translating it yields CASSLGGTRRYEQYV.

This rearrangement joins TRBV6-1 to TRBJ2-1; TRBD2 aligns across 11 bases. V dropped 2 bases and J dropped 5; count of bases not matched to a gene: 2. The CDR3 is 15 amino acids. CDR1 and CDR2 from the germline V gene are MNHNS and SASEGT. The CDR3 protein is CASSELAGGHNEQFF. CDR3 in DNA: TGTGCCAGCAGTGAACTAGCGGGGGGTCACAATGAGCAGTTCTTC.

In its sample, this clone was seen a few times. J is TRBJ1-3 and V is TRBV28; D gene ambiguous. Germline CDR1 MDHEN, CDR2 SYDVKM. V was trimmed by 3 bases and J by 0 bases, leaving 9 bases between them. This CDR3 has 15 residues. In DNA form, the CDR3 reads TGTGCCAGCAGTTTGCTGGATAGCTCTGGAAACACCATATATTTT. Its protein product is CASSLLDSSGNTIYF.

The CDR3 DNA reads TGTGCCAGTAGTATGGGAACAGGGGGGAATAACTATGGCTACACCTTC. Translation gives CASSMGTGGNNYGYTF. The chain employs TRBV19 and TRBJ1-2; 8 nucleotides agree with TRBD1. The CDR3 contains 16 residues. The germline V gene has CDR1 LNHDA and CDR2 SQIVND (reference sequence). Trimming cost V 3 bases and J 1 base; bases outside gene matches: 7.

The chain employs TRBV14 and TRBJ2-3; the D gene could be TRBD1 or TRBD2 (5 bases each). Trimming stripped 3 bases from V and 5 bases from J, with 12 bases between. The germline gives CDR1 SGHDN, CDR2 FVKESK. This CDR3 has 14 residues. As DNA, the CDR3 is TGTGCCAGCAGCCATGGGACCCTCCGAGATACGCAGTATTTT. This sequence encodes CASSHGTLRDTQYF.

The gene calls are TRBV5-1 and TRBJ2-5; 9 bases agree with TRBD1. CDR1 is SGHRS, CDR2 YFSETQ, per germline. CDR3 length: 13 amino acids. The V gene end was trimmed by 9 bases and the J gene end by 5 bases; junction bases not matched to a gene: 8. CDR3 sequence: CATAQGAGETQYF. CDR3 nucleotide sequence: TGCGCCACCGCACAGGGGGCGGGGGAGACCCAGTACTTC.

The chain joins TRBV5-5 to TRBJ1-1; 7 positions agree with TRBD1. CDR1 SGHKS and CDR2 YYEKEE come from the germline V gene (reference sequence). This CDR3 comprises 14 residues. V trimming: 4 bases; J trimming: 0 bases; junction bases outside the gene matches: 3. CDR3 in DNA: TGTGCCAGCAGCCCAGGGGGATTGAACACTGAAGCTTTCTTT. It is translated as CASSPGGLNTEAFF.